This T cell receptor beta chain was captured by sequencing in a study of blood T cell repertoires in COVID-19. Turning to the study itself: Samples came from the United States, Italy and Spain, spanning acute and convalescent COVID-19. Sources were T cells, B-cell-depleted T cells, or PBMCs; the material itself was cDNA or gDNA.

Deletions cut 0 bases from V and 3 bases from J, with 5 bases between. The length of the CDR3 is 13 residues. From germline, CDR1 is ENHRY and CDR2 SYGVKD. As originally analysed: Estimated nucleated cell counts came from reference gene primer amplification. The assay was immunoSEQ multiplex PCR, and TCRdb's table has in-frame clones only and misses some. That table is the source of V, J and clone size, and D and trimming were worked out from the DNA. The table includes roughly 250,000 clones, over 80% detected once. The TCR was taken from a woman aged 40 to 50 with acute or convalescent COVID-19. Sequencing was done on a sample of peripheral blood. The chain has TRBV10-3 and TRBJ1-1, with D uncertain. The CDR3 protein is CAISESRDTEAFF. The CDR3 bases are TGTGCCATCAGTGAGTCGCGGGACACTGAAGCTTTCTTT.